The rows below give T cell receptor beta chains drawn from one sample of a study of T cell responses to AZD1222 COVID-19 vaccine. The protocol was immunoSEQ multiplex PCR, while the TCRdb copy is restricted to in-frame clones and leaves out a portion. The table includes some 60,000 clones, 65% to 90% detected once. Sample: peripheral blood, taken on day 0 of AZD1222 vaccination. These receptors were taken from an adult in good health. CDR3s include the opening cysteine and the closing phenylalanine or tryptophan. The D gene is left open where the match is weak. Size tells how often a clone was seen (once, few, many) or the class of an expanded clone, and some rows leave it out.

- | TRBJ2-3 | TRBV7-9 | TRBD2 | TGTGCCAGCAGCCCGGGGACTAGCGGTCCACAGCGTACGCAGTATTTT | CASSPGTSGPQRTQYF
- | TRBJ2-1 | TRBV19 | - | TGTGCCAGTAGTATGGTTTTCTACAATGAGCAGTTCTTC | CASSMVFYNEQFF
- | TRBJ1-1 | TRBV5-1 | - | TGCGCCAGCAGCTTTTACGGGGGAACTGAAGCTTTCTTT | CASSFYGGTEAFF
- | TRBJ1-4 | TRBV19 | - | TGTGCCAGTAGCGCCGTTGAAGGGGCCTTTAATGAAAAACTGTTTTTT | CASSAVEGAFNEKLFF
- | TRBJ2-5 | TRBV6-6 | - | TGTGCCAGCAGTTACTCATGGAAAGCGGAAGAGACCCAGTACTTC | CASSYSWKAEETQYF
few | TRBJ2-4 | TRBV28 | - | TGTGCCAGCAGTTCGGCCGGGACGGTTCAGTACTTC | CASSSAGTVQYF
once | TRBJ2-2 | TRBV2 | TRBD2 | TGTGCCAGCAGTGAAGCGGGAGGGCCGGGGACCGGGGAGCTGTTTTTT | CASSEAGGPGTGELFF
- | TRBJ1-2 | TRBV5-5 | - | TGTGCCAGCAGCTTAAACACGTACTATGGCTACACCTTC | CASSLNTYYGYTF
- | TRBJ1-1 | TRBV28 | - | TGTGCCAGCATCGTACCGGGCCGCCGGGAAGCTTTCTTT | CASIVPGRREAFF
- | TRBJ1-2 | TRBV30 | - | TGTGCCTGGGCCAGTATGACGAGTGGCTACACCTTC | CAWASMTSGYTF
- | TRBJ2-1 | TRBV30 | TRBD1 | TGTGCCTGGGAGAGGACAGGCTACAATGAGCAGTTCTTC | CAWERTGYNEQFF
- | TRBJ2-1 | TRBV27 | TRBD2 | TGTGCCAGCAGTGAGGGACTAGCGGGGTTCAATGAGCAGTTCTTC | CASSEGLAGFNEQFF
- | TRBJ2-3 | TRBV4-1 | TRBD2 | TGCGCCAGCAGCCAGACGGGAGGGGGTACAGATACGCAGTATTTT | CASSQTGGGTDTQYF
- | TRBJ1-1 | TRBV6-5 | - | TGTGCCAGCAGTTACTCAACAGTGGGGAACACTGAAGCTTTCTTT | CASSYSTVGNTEAFF
- | TRBJ1-5 | TRBV28 | - | TGTGCCAGCAGCCTAGCGCTGAGGCCCCAGCATTTT | CASSLALRPQHF
- | TRBJ2-7 | TRBV9 | TRBD2 | TGTGCCAGCAGCGTAGGTGGAGCGGGAGTGACTGGGGAGCAGTACTTC | CASSVGGAGVTGEQYF
- | TRBJ1-2 | TRBV7-3 | TRBD1 | TGTGCCAGCAGCTTAAATTCAGGGGGAACAGGGGGCTACACCTTC | CASSLNSGGTGGYTF
- | TRBJ2-3 | TRBV12-3/TRBV12-4 | - | TGTGCCAGCAGTTTATCCCCTCGTACGCAGTATTTT | CASSLSPRTQYF
- | TRBJ2-7 | TRBV5-4 | TRBD1 | TGTGCCAGCAGCACAGGGACAGTCTACGAGCAGTACTTC | CASSTGTVYEQYF
- | TRBJ1-5 | TRBV6-2/TRBV6-3 | - | TGTGCCAGCAGTACACAAATTAGCAATCAGCCCCAGCATTTT | CASSTQISNQPQHF
- | TRBJ1-5 | TRBV29-1 | TRBD1 | TGCAGCGTTGCCACAGGACAGGGTTACAATCAGCCCCAGCATTTT | CSVATGQGYNQPQHF
- | TRBJ1-2 | TRBV2 | - | TGTGCCAGCAGACAGAACTATGGCTACACCTTC | CASRQNYGYTF
once | TRBJ2-1 | TRBV30 | - | TGTGCCTGGAGTGTTCGGAGTGGCAATGAGCAGTTCTTC | CAWSVRSGNEQFF
few | TRBJ2-7 | TRBV28 | - | TGTGCCAGCAGTCTTACCCTAGGGGCCTACGAGCAGTACTTC | CASSLTLGAYEQYF
- | TRBJ1-5 | TRBV30 | - | TGTGCCTGGAGCATGGATACGGCCTTATATCAGCCCCAGCATTTT | CAWSMDTALYQPQHF
- | TRBJ2-1 | TRBV25-1 | TRBD2 | TGTGCCAGGAAAGCGGGAGCGAGCTACAATGAGCAGTTCTTC | CARKAGASYNEQFF
- | TRBJ2-1 | TRBV2 | TRBD2 | TGTGCCAGCAGAGCGGGAGGCCGTTCGGAGCAGTTCTTC | CASRAGGRSEQFF
- | TRBJ2-1 | TRBV3-1/TRBV3-2 | TRBD2 | TGTGCCAGCAACTCTCGGCGGGGGAGCTCCTACAATGAGCAGTTCTTC | CASNSRRGSSYNEQFF
once | TRBJ2-7 | TRBV3-1/TRBV3-2 | - | TGTGCCAGCAGCCGAGGCGGCCAAAGCTCCTACGAGCAGTACTTC | CASSRGGQSSYEQYF
- | TRBJ1-2 | TRBV12-3/TRBV12-4 | - | TGTGCCAGCAGTTTACATGACAACTATGGCTACACCTTC | CASSLHDNYGYTF
- | TRBJ1-2 | TRBV5-4 | - | TGTGCCAGCAGCTTACCCGAATCCTATGGCTACACCTTC | CASSLPESYGYTF
- | TRBJ2-1 | TRBV27 | TRBD1 | TGTGCCAGCAGCCAATTCCCGGCGGACAGGGCCAATGAGCAGTTCTTC | CASSQFPADRANEQFF
- | TRBJ2-2 | TRBV23-1 | TRBD2 | TGCGCCAGCCGGACTAGCGGGACTAACACCGGGGAGCTGTTTTTT | CASRTSGTNTGELFF
- | TRBJ2-4 | TRBV19 | - | TGTGCCAGTAGTCTGGGGCTCTTTCAGTACTTC | CASSLGLFQYF
- | TRBJ1-2 | TRBV4-3 | TRBD1 | TGCGCCAGCAGCCTCGATAGACAGGGGGCTGGCTATGGCTACACCTTC | CASSLDRQGAGYGYTF
once | TRBJ2-7 | TRBV5-8 | - | TGTGCCAGCAGCTTTACAGGCCCCCCTTACGAGCAGTACTTC | CASSFTGPPYEQYF
- | TRBJ1-1 | TRBV9 | - | TGTGCCAGCAGCGTAGACTCTACTGAAGCTTTCTTT | CASSVDSTEAFF
- | TRBJ2-2 | TRBV10-3 | - | TGTGCCATCAGTCCGGGACAAAACACCGGGGAGCTGTTTTTT | CAISPGQNTGELFF